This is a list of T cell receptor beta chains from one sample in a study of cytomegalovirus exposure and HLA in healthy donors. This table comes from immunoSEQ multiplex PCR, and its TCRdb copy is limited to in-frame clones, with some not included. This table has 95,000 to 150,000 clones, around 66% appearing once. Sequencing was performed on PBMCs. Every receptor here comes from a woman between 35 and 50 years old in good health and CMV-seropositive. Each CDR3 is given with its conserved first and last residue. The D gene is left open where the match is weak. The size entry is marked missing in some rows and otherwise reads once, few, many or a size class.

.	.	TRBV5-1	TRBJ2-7	CASSLPGALYEQYF	TGCGCCAGCAGCTTGCCAGGGGCTTTATACGAGCAGTACTTC
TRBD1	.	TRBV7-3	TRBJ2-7	CASSLIGGQGYEQYF	TGTGCCAGCAGCTTAATCGGGGGACAGGGCTACGAGCAGTACTTC
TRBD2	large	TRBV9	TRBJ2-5	CASSEAGVQETQYF	TGTGCCAGCAGCGAAGCGGGGGTCCAAGAGACCCAGTACTTC
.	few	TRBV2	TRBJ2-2	CASRGNRNSAGELFF	TGTGCCAGCAGGGGGAACAGGAATTCAGCCGGGGAGCTGTTTTTT
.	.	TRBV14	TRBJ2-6	CASSQASVLTF	TGTGCCAGCAGCCAAGCCTCCGTCCTGACTTTC
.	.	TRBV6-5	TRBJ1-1	CASSSQGGANTEAFF	TGTGCCAGCAGTTCCCAAGGGGGGGCGAACACTGAAGCTTTCTTT
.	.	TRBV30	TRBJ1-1	CAWREGLNTEAFF	TGTGCCTGGAGGGAGGGATTGAACACTGAAGCTTTCTTT
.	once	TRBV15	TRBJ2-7	CATSRTGSLGSYEQYF	TGTGCCACCAGCAGAACCGGGTCACTCGGCTCCTACGAGCAGTACTTC
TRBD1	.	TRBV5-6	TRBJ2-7	CASSSGTGVEQYF	TGTGCCAGCAGCAGTGGGACAGGGGTAGAGCAGTACTTC
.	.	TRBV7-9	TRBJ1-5	CASSLDSGPQHF	TGTGCCAGCAGTTTGGACAGTGGGCCCCAGCATTTT
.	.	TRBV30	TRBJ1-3	CAWKLSGNTIYF	TGTGCCTGGAAGCTTTCCGGAAACACCATATATTTT
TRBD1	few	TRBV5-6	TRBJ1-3	CASSSTPRQGGNTIYF	TGTGCCAGCAGCTCTACCCCTCGACAGGGTGGAAACACCATATATTTT
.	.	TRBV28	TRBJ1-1	CGAGSLGLNTEAFF	TGTGGCGCCGGGAGTCTAGGACTGAACACTGAAGCTTTCTTT
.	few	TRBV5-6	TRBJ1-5	CASSLGEVRRGNQPQHF	TGTGCCAGCAGCTTGGGGGAGGTCAGAAGGGGCAATCAGCCCCAGCATTTT
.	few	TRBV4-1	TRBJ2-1	CASSPWERTYYNEQFF	TGCGCCAGCAGCCCCTGGGAAAGGACTTACTACAATGAGCAGTTCTTC
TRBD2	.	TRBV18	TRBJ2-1	CASSPREGSYNEQFF	TGTGCCAGCTCACCAAGGGAGGGCTCCTACAATGAGCAGTTCTTC
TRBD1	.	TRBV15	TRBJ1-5	CATSRDLGTGAEWPQHF	TGTGCCACCAGCAGAGACTTGGGCACAGGGGCGGAGTGGCCCCAGCATTTT
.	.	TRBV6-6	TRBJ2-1	CASSVRGNVVDEQFF	TGTGCCAGCAGTGTAAGGGGAAACGTTGTGGATGAGCAGTTCTTC
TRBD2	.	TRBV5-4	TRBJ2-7	CASSLAGLASYEQYF	TGTGCCAGCAGCTTGGCGGGACTAGCATCCTACGAGCAGTACTTC
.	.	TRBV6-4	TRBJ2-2	CASSERDSMNTGELFF	TGTGCCAGCAGTGAGCGGGACTCCATGAACACCGGGGAGCTGTTTTTT
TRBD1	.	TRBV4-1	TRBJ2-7	CASSQERQGTYEQYF	TGCGCCAGCAGCCAAGAGCGACAGGGAACCTACGAGCAGTACTTC
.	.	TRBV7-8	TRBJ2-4	CASSLALERPRAKNIQYF	TGTGCCAGCAGCTTAGCATTGGAGAGGCCGAGAGCCAAAAACATTCAGTACTTC
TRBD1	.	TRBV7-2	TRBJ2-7	CASSIAGQGMHEQYF	TGTGCCAGCAGCATAGCAGGACAGGGGATGCACGAGCAGTACTTC
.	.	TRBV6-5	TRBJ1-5	CATGAGNSNQPQHF	TGTGCCACCGGGGCGGGGAACAGCAATCAGCCCCAGCATTTT
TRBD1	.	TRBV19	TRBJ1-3	CASFRDRGSRSSGNTIYF	TGTGCCAGTTTCAGGGACAGGGGGTCCCGAAGCTCTGGAAACACCATATATTTT
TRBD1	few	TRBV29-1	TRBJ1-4	CSAEGQPNEKLFF	TGCAGCGCCGAGGGACAGCCCAATGAAAAACTGTTTTTT
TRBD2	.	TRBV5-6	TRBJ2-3	CASSFGLAGGEGTQYF	TGTGCCAGCAGCTTTGGACTAGCGGGAGGAGAGGGTACGCAGTATTTT
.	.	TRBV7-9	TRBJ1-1	CASSLGGNTNTEAFF	TGTGCCAGCAGCTTAGGAGGTAACACGAACACTGAAGCTTTCTTT
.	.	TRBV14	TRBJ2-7	CASSQDWTGKQYF	TGTGCCAGCAGCCAAGATTGGACGGGGAAGCAGTACTTC
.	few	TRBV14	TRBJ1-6	CASSQAMGGSVHF	TGTGCCAGCAGCCAAGCGATGGGAGGCTCAGTCCACTTT
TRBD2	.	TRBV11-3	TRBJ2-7	CASSTSGGGSYEQYF	TGTGCCAGTTCGACTAGCGGGGGGGGATCCTACGAGCAGTACTTC
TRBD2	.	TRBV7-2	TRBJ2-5	CASSSSGAIQETQYF	TGTGCCAGCAGCTCAAGCGGGGCCATACAAGAGACCCAGTACTTC
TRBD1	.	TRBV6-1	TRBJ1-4	CASSMGDRGNEKLFF	TGTGCCAGCAGTATGGGGGACAGGGGTAATGAAAAACTGTTTTTT
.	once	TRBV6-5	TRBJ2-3	CASSYGGGQTDTQYF	TGTGCCAGCAGTTACGGGGGGGGGCAGACAGATACGCAGTATTTT
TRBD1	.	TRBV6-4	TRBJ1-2	CASRKPGQTYYGYTF	TGTGCCAGCAGAAAACCGGGACAGACGTACTATGGCTACACCTTC
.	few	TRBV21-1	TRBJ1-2	CASSSVRTGRNYGYTF	TGTGCCAGCAGCTCCGTACGGACAGGGCGAAACTATGGCTACACCTTC
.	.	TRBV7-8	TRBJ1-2	CASSLVSAANYGYTF	TGTGCCAGCAGCTTAGTTAGTGCGGCCAACTATGGCTACACCTTC
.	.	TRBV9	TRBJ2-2	CASSVAASVGTGELFF	TGTGCCAGCAGCGTAGCAGCTAGCGTGGGCACCGGGGAGCTGTTTTTT
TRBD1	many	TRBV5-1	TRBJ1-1	CASSATGGNTEAFF	TGCGCCAGCAGCGCGACAGGGGGGAACACTGAAGCTTTCTTT
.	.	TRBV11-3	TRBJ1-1	CASSLVQGNTEAFF	TGTGCCAGCAGCTTAGTACAGGGAAACACTGAAGCTTTCTTT
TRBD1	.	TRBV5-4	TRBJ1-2	CASSGGQGAIFGDGYTF	TGTGCCAGCAGCGGTGGACAGGGGGCGATATTTGGTGATGGCTACACCTTC
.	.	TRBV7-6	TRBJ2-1	CASSLGIAGISAGEQFF	TGTGCCAGCAGCTTAGGCATCGCGGGAATCTCGGCGGGTGAGCAGTTCTTC
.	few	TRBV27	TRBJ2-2	CASSIRGYTGELFF	TGTGCCAGCAGTATCAGGGGTTACACCGGGGAGCTGTTTTTT
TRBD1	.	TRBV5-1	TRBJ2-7	CASTSQGAEQYF	TGCGCCAGCACCTCACAGGGGGCCGAGCAGTACTTC
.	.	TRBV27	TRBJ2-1	CASSGGAYYNEQFF	TGTGCCAGCAGTGGGGGGGCGTACTACAATGAGCAGTTCTTC
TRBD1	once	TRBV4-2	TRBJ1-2	CASSRSGTGGADGYTF	TGTGCCAGCAGCCGATCCGGGACAGGGGGGGCGGATGGCTACACCTTC
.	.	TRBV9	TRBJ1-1	CASSGAQGNTEAFF	TGTGCCAGCAGCGGGGCACAGGGGAACACTGAAGCTTTCTTT
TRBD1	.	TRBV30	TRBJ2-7	CAWTFSGTGVRQYF	TGTGCCTGGACTTTTTCCGGGACAGGGGTTCGGCAGTACTTC
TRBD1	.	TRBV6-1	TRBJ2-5	CASSEGQGAETQYF	TGTGCCAGCAGTGAGGGACAGGGGGCAGAGACCCAGTACTTC
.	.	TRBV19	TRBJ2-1	CASSIDEGSAPGENEQFF	TGTGCCAGTAGTATAGATGAGGGCAGCGCCCCGGGGGAGAATGAGCAGTTCTTC
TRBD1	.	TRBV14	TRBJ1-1	CASSQDWGQGGVF	TGTGCCAGCAGCCAAGACTGGGGACAGGGGGGGGTTTTT
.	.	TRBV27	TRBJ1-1	CASSLSGLNTEAFF	TGTGCCAGCAGTTTATCGGGACTCAACACTGAAGCTTTCTTT